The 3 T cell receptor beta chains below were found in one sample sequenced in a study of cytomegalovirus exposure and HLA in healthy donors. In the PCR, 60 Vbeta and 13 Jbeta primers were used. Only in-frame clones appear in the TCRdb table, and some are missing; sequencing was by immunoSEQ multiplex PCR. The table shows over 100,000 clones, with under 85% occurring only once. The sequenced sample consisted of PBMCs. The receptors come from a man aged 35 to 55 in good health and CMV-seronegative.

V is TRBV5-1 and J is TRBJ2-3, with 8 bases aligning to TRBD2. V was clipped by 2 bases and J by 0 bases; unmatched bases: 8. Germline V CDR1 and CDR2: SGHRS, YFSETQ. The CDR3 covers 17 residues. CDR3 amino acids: CASSLARGALSTDTQYF. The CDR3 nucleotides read TGCGCCAGCAGCTTAGCGCGGGGGGCCCTCAGCACAGATACGCAGTATTTT.

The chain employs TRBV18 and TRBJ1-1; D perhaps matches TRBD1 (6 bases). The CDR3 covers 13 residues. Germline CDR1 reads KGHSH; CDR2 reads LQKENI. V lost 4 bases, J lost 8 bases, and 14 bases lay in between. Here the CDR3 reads CASSQGQRLEAFF. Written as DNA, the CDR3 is TGTGCCAGCTCACAAGGACAGAGGCTGGAAGCTTTCTTT. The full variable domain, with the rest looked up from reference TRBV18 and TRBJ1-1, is NAGVMQNPRHLVRRRGQEARLRCSPMKGHSHVYWYRQLPEEGLKFMVYLQKENIIDESGMPKERFSAEFPKEGPSILRIQQVVRGDSAAYFCASSQGQRLEAFFGQGTRLTVV.

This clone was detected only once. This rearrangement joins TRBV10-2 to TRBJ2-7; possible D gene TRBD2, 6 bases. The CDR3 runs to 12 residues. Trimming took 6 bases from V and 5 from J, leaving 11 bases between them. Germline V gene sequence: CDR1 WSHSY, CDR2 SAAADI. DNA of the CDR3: TGCGCCAGCAGACTAGCCGTCAACGAGCAGTACTTC. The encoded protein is CASRLAVNEQYF.